The 20 T cell receptor beta chains below were found in one sample sequenced in a study of beta chain features in type 1 diabetes. The antigens these receptors bind are not known. The entirety of the isolated RNA underwent reverse transcription, so expressed TCRB transcripts were sequenced. Sequenced by immunoSEQ multiplex PCR; TCRdb stores in-frame clones only, minus some. The sample has roughly 260,000 clones, roughly a tenth seen once. Study-wide findings and caveats: A moderate, significant TCRB CDR3 shortening appeared in type 1 diabetes across four CD4+ subsets.

The material sequenced was naive CD4+ T cells from blood. These TCRs come from a man aged 25 to 40 with type 1 diabetes.

A few counts support this clone. The chain links TRBV2 to TRBJ1-6; 10 nucleotides line up with TRBD1. The CDR3 loop spans 15 amino acids. Germline V gene data show CDR1 as SNHLY and CDR2 as FYNNEI. V shed 6 bases and J 10 bases; nucleotides not matched to a gene: 9. CDR3 loop: CASSRGQGGSSPLHF. DNA for the CDR3: TGTGCCAGCAGCCGAGGACAGGGGGGGTCCTCACCCCTCCACTTT.

This chain connects TRBV6-6 to TRBJ2-4; TRBD2 aligns across 11 bases. There are 14 residues in the CDR3. Trimming cost V 8 bases and J 7 bases; bases outside gene matches: 7. CDR1 and CDR2 from the germline V gene are MNHNY and SVGAGI (reference sequence). The CDR3 loop is CASRLAGGGNIQYF. Here the CDR3 DNA reads TGTGCCAGCCGGCTAGCGGGGGGTGGGAACATTCAGTACTTC.

The chain uses TRBV9 and TRBJ2-6; D might be TRBD1 (5 bases). The CDR3 consists of 14 residues. The germline gives CDR1 SGDLS, CDR2 YYNGEE. The ends were cut back, 4 bases at V and 4 bases at J, with 9 bases in the middle. Here the CDR3 DNA reads TGTGCCAGCAGCTACAGGCGGGGGGCCAACGTCCTGACTTTC. Its protein is CASSYRRGANVLTF.

The CDR3 nucleotides are TGTGCCAGCAGTTACTCGAGAGGAGGTCAGCCCCAGCATTTT. It is translated as CASSYSRGGQPQHF. This chain links TRBV6-6 with TRBJ1-5; D gene unclear. CDR1 is MNHNY, CDR2 SVGAGI, per germline (reference sequence). The ends were cut back, 0 bases at V and 6 bases at J, with 9 bases in the middle. CDR3 length: 14 residues.

The V call is TRBV12-5, the J call TRBJ1-1; 8 nucleotides match TRBD1. V trimming: 2 bases; J trimming: 6 bases; junction bases outside the gene matches: 11. This CDR3 is built from 16 residues. CDR1 is LGHNT, CDR2 FRNRAP, per germline. CDR3 bases: TGTGCTAGTGGTTTGCCTCTTCGGGACAGGAGCCCTGAAGCTTTCTTT. Its translation: CASGLPLRDRSPEAFF. Looking up the rest from reference TRBV12-5 and TRBJ1-1 gives the full variable domain: DARVTQTPRHKVTEMGQEVTMRCQPILGHNTVFWYRQTMMQGLELLAYFRNRAPLDDSGMPKDRFSAEMPDATLATLKIQPSEPRDSAVYFCASGLPLRDRSPEAFFGQGTRLTVV.

This clone turned up a few times. The chain joins TRBV30 to TRBJ1-2; D not resolved. V was cut by 4 bases and J by 4 bases, with 7 bases left in between. The CDR3 covers 11 residues. CDR1 and CDR2 (germline): GTSNPN, SVGIG (reference sequence). For the CDR3, the DNA is TGTGCCTGGACTCAGCGCTATGGCTACACCTTC. Amino acid sequence: CAWTQRYGYTF.

This clone turned up a few times. V and J are TRBV5-4 and TRBJ1-1, with D possibly TRBD1 on 5 matching bases. V was cut by 3 bases and J by 6 bases, with 9 bases left in between. CDR3 size: 12 residues. Germline V gene lookup returns CDR1 SGHNT and CDR2 YYREEE (reference sequence). CDR3 sequence reads: CASSSREAEAFF. As DNA, the CDR3 is TGTGCCAGCAGCTCCAGGGAGGCTGAAGCTTTCTTT.

This rearrangement joins TRBV18 to TRBJ1-1; the D gene is possibly TRBD1 (6 bases). Trimming pared 3 bases from V and 4 bases from J, leaving 15 bases between. From germline, CDR1 is KGHSH and CDR2 LQKENI. The CDR3 is made up of 15 amino acids. Written as DNA, the CDR3 is TGTGCCAGCTCACCGCTGAACAGGGCGGGCACTGAAGCTTTCTTT. Translation gives CASSPLNRAGTEAFF.

This clone was counted a few times. This chain links TRBV15 with TRBJ2-7; 7 bases fit TRBD2. The CDR3 extends over 13 amino acids. With V trimmed by 3 bases and J by 1 base, 0 bases remained unmatched. Germline loops: CDR1 LNHNV, CDR2 YYDKDF (reference sequence). The CDR3 here is CATSRGGSYEQYF. CDR3 nucleotides: TGTGCCACCAGCAGGGGGGGGTCCTACGAGCAGTACTTC. The whole variable domain, remainder taken from reference TRBV15 and TRBJ2-7, is DAMVIQNPRYQVTQFGKPVTLSCSQTLNHNVMYWYQQKSSQAPKLLFHYYDKDFNNEADTPDNFQSRRPNTSFCFLDIRSPGLGDTAMYLCATSRGGSYEQYFGPGTRLTVT.

This clone was seen more than once but under ten times. V and J are TRBV28 and TRBJ2-3; 9 bases are a match to TRBD1. The CDR3 is 16 residues long. In germline, CDR1 is MDHEN, CDR2 SYDVKM. V lost 5 bases and J lost 5; bases outside the gene matches: 11. The CDR3 region has the DNA TGTGCCAGCAGTCCCCCGGGACAGGGTGGTGGAGATACGCAGTATTTT. Its translation is CASSPPGQGGGDTQYF.

The V and J genes are TRBV27 and TRBJ1-1; D gene ambiguous. The CDR3 extends over 14 amino acids. Germline assignment: CDR1 MNHEY and CDR2 SMNVEV (reference sequence). The germline V and J ends were trimmed by 7 bases and 4 bases, with 16 bases remaining between them. The CDR3, as DNA: TGTGCCAGCAAATCGGTGGGCTCCCGCACTGAAGCTTTCTTT. Its translation: CASKSVGSRTEAFF.

The sample holds a few counts of this clone. The CDR3 spells CASSFGLATDEQFF. In DNA form, the CDR3 reads TGCGCCAGCAGCTTCGGACTAGCGACCGATGAGCAGTTCTTC. V is TRBV5-1 and J is TRBJ2-1; 9 nucleotides agree with TRBD2. This CDR3 has 14 residues. Germline V gene lookup returns CDR1 SGHRS and CDR2 YFSETQ. The J segment lost 8 bases and the V segment lost 2 bases, leaving 5 bases of the junction unmatched.

This clone has a handful of counts. The chain recombines TRBV4-3 with TRBJ2-3; 7 positions match TRBD1. The CDR3 is 19 amino acids. V shed 4 bases, J shed 2 bases, and the junction held 18 bases outside the gene matches. Germline CDR1 reads LGHNA; CDR2 reads YSLEER. CDR3 sequence reads: CASSLRTWYGQENTDTQYF. CDR3 nucleotide sequence: TGCGCCAGCAGCCTCCGTACATGGTATGGACAGGAGAACACAGATACGCAGTATTTT.

This clone occurred a few times. The chain couples TRBV15 to TRBJ2-3, with TRBD2 matching 10 bases. The germline CDR1 and CDR2 sequences are LNHNV and YYDKDF (reference sequence). The CDR3 has 14 residues. V was clipped by 9 bases and J by 4 bases; unmatched bases: 7. For the CDR3, the DNA is TGTGCCACTAGAGCGGGGGGGCCATCAGATACGCAGTATTTT. Translated: CATRAGGPSDTQYF.

This clone occurred a few times. The chain recombines TRBV30 with TRBJ1-2; D might be TRBD1 (5 bases). V was trimmed by 4 bases and J by 8 bases, leaving 14 bases between them. The CDR3 runs to 12 residues. Germline V CDR1 and CDR2: GTSNPN, SVGIG (reference sequence). Here the CDR3 reads CAWTLVSGGYTF. CDR3 DNA sequence: TGTGCCTGGACTCTCGTTTCAGGGGGCTACACCTTC.

This clone showed up just a few times. This chain uses TRBV15 with TRBJ1-6; D not resolved. V gave up 0 bases and J gave up 7 bases, with 16 bases separating them. Germline values: CDR1 LNHNV, CDR2 YYDKDF (reference sequence). This CDR3 contains 17 residues. This CDR3 reads CATSRDLGRDVNSPLHF. For the CDR3, the DNA is TGTGCCACCAGCAGAGATTTGGGCAGAGACGTGAATTCACCCCTCCACTTT.

The chain combines TRBV28 with TRBJ1-5; 9 nucleotides match TRBD1. This CDR3 region has 15 residues. Per germline, CDR1 MDHEN and CDR2 SYDVKM. With 6 bases clipped from V and 4 bases from J, the junction kept 7 bases outside the gene matches. This CDR3 is CASRLTGQGNQPQHF. DNA for the CDR3: TGTGCCAGCAGACTCACAGGACAGGGGAATCAGCCCCAGCATTTT.

V gene TRBV14 combines with J gene TRBJ2-1; D is uncertain. The germline V gene has CDR1 SGHDN and CDR2 FVKESK. The CDR3 contains 15 residues. V lost 4 bases and J lost 0, with 10 bases in between. CDR3 bases: TGTGCCAGCAGCCTCCTTCTGAGCTCCTACAATGAGCAGTTCTTC. It is translated as CASSLLLSSYNEQFF.

This clone occurred a few times. V usage is TRBV28 and J usage is TRBJ2-7; 8 bases are a match to TRBD1. The CDR3 consists of 14 residues. Germline lookup yields CDR1 MDHEN and CDR2 SYDVKM. J gave up 2 bases and V 3 bases, and 3 bases lay outside the gene matches. The CDR3 spells CASSFGDRPYEQYF. As DNA, the CDR3 is TGTGCCAGCAGTTTCGGGGACAGGCCCTACGAGCAGTACTTC.

This clone was seen more than once but under ten times. J is TRBJ1-1 and V is TRBV4-2, with D maybe TRBD1 (6 bases). In germline, CDR1 is LGHNA, CDR2 YNFKEQ. V was shortened by 6 bases and J by 1 base, with 15 bases between the two germline ends. The CDR3 has 15 amino acids. CDR3 bases: TGTGCCAGCAGTCCAGCGGGGGCAGCGAACACTGAAGCTTTCTTT. It encodes CASSPAGAANTEAFF.